These 9 T cell receptor beta chains were sequenced from one sample in a study of T cells in localized non-small cell lung cancer. Libraries were prepared by immunoSEQ multiplex PCR; TCRdb keeps only in-frame clonotypes and omits some of them. The sample yields around 1,500 clones, about a fifth seen once. The sample here was normal lung tissue next to the tumor, taken before any cancer treatment. These receptors were collected from a female donor of 60 years or more with stage I lung adenocarcinoma.

This clone turned up a few times. This chain joins TRBV30 and TRBJ2-3, with TRBD1 matching 9 bases. V shed 0 bases and J 4 bases; nucleotides not matched to a gene: 2. This CDR3 region has 14 residues. Per germline, CDR1 GTSNPN and CDR2 SVGIG (reference sequence). CDR3 protein: CAWSVTGGADTQYF. The CDR3 bases are TGTGCCTGGAGTGTAACAGGGGGCGCAGATACGCAGTATTTT. The variable domain in full, completed from reference TRBV30 and TRBJ2-3, reads SQTIHQWPATLVQPVGSPLSLECTVEGTSNPNLYWYRQAAGRGLQLLFYSVGIGQISSEVPQNLSASRPQDRQFILSSKKLLLSDSGFYLCAWSVTGGADTQYFGPGTRLTVL.

The genes are TRBV11-3 and TRBJ1-1; possible D gene TRBD1, 5 bases. This CDR3 region has 19 residues. Trimming pared 3 bases from V and 0 bases from J, leaving 23 bases between. Looked up from germline, CDR1 is SGHNT and CDR2 is YENEEA. CDR3 in amino acids: CASSLLSGVREWVNTEAFF. CDR3 nucleotide sequence: TGTGCCAGCAGCTTGTTATCTGGGGTCAGGGAGTGGGTGAACACTGAAGCTTTCTTT.

J is TRBJ2-7 and V is TRBV10-3, with D unclear. The length of the CDR3 is 14 residues. The V gene's germline CDR1 is ENHRY and CDR2 SYGVKD. Trimming took off 0 bases at V and 1 base at J, with 7 bases between the two ends. As DNA, the CDR3 is TGTGCCATCAGTGAGTCGCACAGTTCCTACGAGCAGTACTTC. It encodes CAISESHSSYEQYF.

By frequency in the sample, this clone is large. This rearrangement joins TRBV6-8 to TRBJ2-2, with a weak D call TRBD1 (5 bases). The CDR3 is 13 amino acids. Germline V gene lookup returns CDR1 MNHGY and CDR2 SAAAGT. The V end lost 6 bases, the J end lost 5 bases, and 10 bases lay between the germline ends. CDR3 coding DNA: TGTGCCAGCAGCCCCAAGGGGACCGGGGAGCTGTTTTTT. Protein product: CASSPKGTGELFF.

This clone occurred a few times. The rearrangement uses TRBV11-3 and TRBJ1-6, with D uncertain. CDR3 length: 15 residues. V gave up 1 base and J gave up 13 bases, with 17 bases separating them. Germline CDR1 reads SGHNT; CDR2 reads YENEEA. The CDR3, as DNA: TGTGCCAGCAGCTTAGGAGGAAACTCTAATTTTCCCCTCCACTTT. Protein product: CASSLGGNSNFPLHF.

The chain couples TRBV23-1 to TRBJ1-6, with 7 bases that match TRBD1. TRBV23-1 is placed among ORFs of uncertain function. The CDR3 spans 13 residues. The ends lost 6 bases at V and 7 bases at J; junction bases unmatched: 3. The CDR3 here is CASSLTGNSPLHF. Here the CDR3 DNA reads TGCGCCAGCAGCCTGACAGGGAATTCACCCCTCCACTTT.

This clone showed up just a few times. CDR3 nucleotides: TGTGCCAGCAGCCCCGATCCCCCAGACCGATCCTACGAGCAGTACTTC. Residues: CASSPDPPDRSYEQYF. The V gene is TRBV9, the J gene TRBJ2-7, with D hard to call. The CDR3 is made up of 16 amino acids. CDR1 and CDR2 from the germline V gene are SGDLS and YYNGEE. Between the trimmed V and J ends, which lost 4 bases and 1 base, there was a span of 18 bases.

This clone was recorded once. The chain is built from TRBV29-1 and TRBJ1-2; weak D call: TRBD1 (5 bases). The CDR3 sequence is 15 residues long. V shed 6 bases and J shed 6 bases, with 23 bases lying between them. Germline assignment: CDR1 SQVTM and CDR2 ANQGSEA. The DNA for the CDR3 is TGCAGCGTCGTGGTCGGGAGGGGTGTGGGAAATGGCTACACCTTC. Translated: CSVVVGRGVGNGYTF. The variable domain in full, completed from reference TRBV29-1 and TRBJ1-2, reads SAVISQKPSRDICQRGTSLTIQCQVDSQVTMMFWYRQQPGQSLTLIATANQGSEATYESGFVIDKFPISRPNLTFSTLTVSNMSPEDSSIYLCSVVVGRGVGNGYTFGSGTRLTVV.

This clone is classed as medium-sized. J is TRBJ2-5 and V is TRBV11-3; tentative D call: TRBD2 (6 bases). The CDR3 is 14 amino acids. V shed 5 bases and J shed 4 bases, with 14 bases lying between them. Germline assignment: CDR1 SGHNT and CDR2 YENEEA. The CDR3 sequence is CASSQRTGVETQYF. In nucleotides, the CDR3 is TGTGCCAGCAGCCAAAGGACGGGGGTAGAGACCCAGTACTTC.